The 4 T cell receptor beta chains below come from one sample, sequenced in a study of blood T cells in healthy people across ages. Primers used in a second PCR of roughly 6 to 11 cycles were a sample-barcoded 5' primer and a J-beta primer mix. Via MiXCR, TCRdb re-called the 5' RACE reads, giving one row per CDR3 protein. The profile covers hundreds of thousands of distinct CDR3 sequences, with about 30% appearing a single time and 15% taken by the ten largest. Specimen: blood. The receptors come from a woman aged 80 or older in good health.

Of note for this clonotype: A much larger clonotype is one base distant, so this may be a read error. V and J are TRBV24-1 and TRBJ1-4; the D is unclear. This CDR3 is built from 15 residues. V was cut by 4 bases and J by 8 bases, with 16 bases left in between. Germline V gene lookup returns CDR1 KGHDR and CDR2 SFDVKD. The CDR3 here is CATSEFATQQEKLFF. Here the CDR3 DNA reads TGTGCCACCAGTGAGTTCGCAACGCAGCAGGAAAAACTGTTTTTT.

A remark on this clonotype: Since a much larger clone is just one base distant, this may be a read error. The chain links TRBV7-2 to TRBJ2-5; TRBD1 agrees at 8 bases. Germline values: CDR1 SGHTA, CDR2 FQGNSA. The CDR3 contains 15 residues. V lost 4 bases to trimming and J lost 9 bases; unmatched junction nucleotides: 13. CDR3 in DNA: TGTGCCAGCAGCTCCTACCATGGACAGGGACAGGCCCAGTACTTC. This translates into CASSSYHGQGQAQYF.

J is TRBJ1-2 and V is TRBV6-5, with a tentative D call TRBD1 (5 bases). The CDR3 extends over 15 amino acids. Between the trimmed V and J ends, which lost 8 bases and 8 bases, there was a span of 24 bases. CDR1 is MNHEY, CDR2 SVGAGI, per germline. For the CDR3, the DNA is TGTGCCAGCGGTCCGTCCGGACAACTTTTAATCGGCTACACCTTC. It yields the protein CASGPSGQLLIGYTF.

This clonotype was seen a few times. Being one base from a much bigger clone, this may be a read error. The gene calls are TRBV20-1 and TRBJ1-1; D gene uncertain. The V gene lost 6 bases and the J gene lost 5 bases, with 10 bases spanning the gap. The V gene's germline CDR1 is DFQATT and CDR2 SNEGSKA (reference sequence). The CDR3 sequence is 11 residues long. This CDR3 reads CSASGMTEAFF. The CDR3 DNA sequence: TGCAGTGCCTCCGGGATGACTGAAGCTTTCTTT.